This TCR beta chain was recorded in a study of a mutant IDH1 vaccine in newly diagnosed glioma. Looking at the study overall: The sex distribution of treated patients was around 60% male and about 38% female, with a mean age of around 40 years. Most had both radiotherapy and temozolomide beforehand; others had only one.

The V gene end was trimmed by 5 bases and the J gene end by 4 bases; junction bases not matched to a gene: 4. The CDR3 is made up of 14 amino acids. Germline V gene data show CDR1 as LNHDA and CDR2 as SQIVND (reference sequence). Time point specified: week 35, safety follow-up. Vaccine doses each comprised 300 ug of mutant IDH1 20-mer peptide, with topical imiquimod. General observations from the study: Evidence of vaccine-induced immune responses was documented in roughly 93% of patients.

As for this clone: The antigen remains undetermined.

Repertoires were generated with immunoSEQ multiplex PCR, while TCRdb's copy carries only in-frame clones and drops some. Among about 54,000 clones listed, around 80% were seen once. The chain combines TRBV19 with TRBJ1-1; 10 bases map to TRBD1. Here the sequenced sample was PBMCs, taken from a glioma patient whose treatment included an IDH1 peptide vaccine. The sequence was collected from a woman in her late teens or twenties with glioma. This chain's CDR3 is CASSPRTGGTEAFF. DNA of the CDR3: TGTGCCAGTAGTCCGCGGACAGGGGGCACTGAAGCTTTCTTT.